This T cell receptor (beta chain) emerged from a study of T cells in Graves' hyperthyroidism and ophthalmopathy. Study background: The blood sample was taken at first diagnosis, before treatment began. Regarding the study as a whole: A 13 V-J model separated ophthalmopathy from stable hyperthyroidism.

The CDR3 loop spans 17 amino acids. Germline V gene lookup returns CDR1 LNHDA and CDR2 SQIVND (reference sequence). With V trimmed by 5 bases and J by 5 bases, 13 bases remained unmatched. With respect to this clonotype: Its matching antigen is unknown.

From RNA transcripts, TCR beta CDR3 regions were amplified. HTBI primers were the set used in a first-round RT-PCR of the TCR CDR3. TCRdb reprocessed the multiplex PCR reads via MiXCR and lists one record per CDR3 protein. The sample consists of 45,000 to 60,000 distinct CDR3 sequences, around 48% of them appearing once. The receptor was isolated from a woman aged 30 to 39 with Graves' ophthalmopathy. The sequencing input was blood. The chain carries TRBV19 and TRBJ2-2, with TRBD2 matching over 8 bases. CDR3 DNA: TGTGCCAGTAGTGCGTCCGGGACTAGTATAGGTACCGGGGAGCTGTTTTTT. Translation: CASSASGTSIGTGELFF.